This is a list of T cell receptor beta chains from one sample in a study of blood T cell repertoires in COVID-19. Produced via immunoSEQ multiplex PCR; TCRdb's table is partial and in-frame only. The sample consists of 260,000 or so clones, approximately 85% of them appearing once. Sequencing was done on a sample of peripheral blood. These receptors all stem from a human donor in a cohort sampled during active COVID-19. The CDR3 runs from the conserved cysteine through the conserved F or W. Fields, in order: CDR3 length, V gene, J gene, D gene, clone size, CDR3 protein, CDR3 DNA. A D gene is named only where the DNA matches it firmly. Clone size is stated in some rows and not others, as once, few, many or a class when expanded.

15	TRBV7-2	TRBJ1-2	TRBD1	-	CASSLAGQGSYGYTF	TGTGCCAGCAGCTTAGCGGGACAGGGAAGCTATGGCTACACCTTC
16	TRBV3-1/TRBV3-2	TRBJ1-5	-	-	CASSQSRSGINQPQHF	TGTGCCAGCAGCCAATCTAGGTCAGGGATCAACCAGCCCCAGCATTTT
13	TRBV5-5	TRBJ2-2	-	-	CASSLTGTGELFF	TGTGCCAGCAGCTTGACAGGCACCGGGGAGCTGTTTTTT
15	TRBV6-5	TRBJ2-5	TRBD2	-	CASSYSAGRGETQYF	TGTGCCAGCAGTTACTCCGCAGGGAGGGGTGAGACCCAGTACTTC
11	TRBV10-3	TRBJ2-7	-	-	CAIFARNEQYF	TGTGCCATCTTCGCGAGAAACGAGCAGTACTTC
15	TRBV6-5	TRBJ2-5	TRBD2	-	CASSLGTSGRETQYF	TGTGCCAGCAGTTTGGGGACTAGCGGGAGGGAGACCCAGTACTTC
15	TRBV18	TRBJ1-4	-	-	CASSPPGPLPEKLFF	TGTGCCAGCTCACCACCCGGTCCTCTGCCTGAAAAACTGTTTTTT
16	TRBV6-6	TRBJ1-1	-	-	CASRTGKKSPEAEAFF	TGTGCCAGCAGAACAGGGAAAAAGTCCCCTGAGGCTGAAGCTTTCTTT
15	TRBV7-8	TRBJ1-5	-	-	CASSQDGGGNQPQHF	TGTGCCAGCAGCCAGGACGGGGGAGGCAATCAGCCCCAGCATTTT
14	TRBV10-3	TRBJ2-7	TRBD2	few	CAIRLTSDSYEQYF	TGTGCCATCAGGCTCACTAGCGACTCCTACGAGCAGTACTTC
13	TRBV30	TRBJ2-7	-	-	CAWTRQVTYEQYF	TGTGCCTGGACTCGGCAGGTAACTTACGAGCAGTACTTC
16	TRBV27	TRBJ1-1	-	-	CASSFSVGGVNTEAFF	TGTGCCAGCAGTTTTTCCGTTGGGGGGGTGAACACTGAAGCTTTCTTT
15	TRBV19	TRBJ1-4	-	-	CASSRPTGSGEKLFF	TGTGCCAGTAGTCGCCCCACAGGGTCTGGGGAAAAACTGTTTTTT
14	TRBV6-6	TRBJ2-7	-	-	CASSYRGGPYEQYF	TGTGCCAGCAGTTACAGGGGGGGGCCCTACGAGCAGTACTTC
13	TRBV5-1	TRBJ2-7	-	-	CASSLVRSYEQYF	TGCGCCAGCAGCTTGGTTCGGAGCTACGAGCAGTACTTC
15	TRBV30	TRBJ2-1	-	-	CAWRKGYSGMDEQFF	TGTGCCTGGAGGAAAGGGTACTCGGGGATGGATGAGCAGTTCTTC
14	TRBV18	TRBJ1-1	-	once	CASSPPGVDTEAFF	TGTGCCAGCTCACCACCCGGGGTCGACACTGAAGCTTTCTTT
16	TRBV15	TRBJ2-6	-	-	CATSLGKGTGANVLTF	TGTGCCACCAGCCTCGGGAAGGGTACCGGGGCCAACGTCCTGACTTTC
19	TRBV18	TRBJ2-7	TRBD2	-	CASSPGGLAGGAPVYEQYF	TGTGCCAGCTCACCAGGCGGACTAGCGGGAGGTGCCCCGGTTTACGAGCAGTACTTC
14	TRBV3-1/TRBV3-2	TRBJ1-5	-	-	CASSSGGANQPQHF	TGTGCCAGCAGTTCCGGAGGGGCGAATCAGCCCCAGCATTTT
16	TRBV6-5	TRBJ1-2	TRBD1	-	CASSYRGTGENYGYTF	TGTGCCAGCAGTTACCGAGGGACAGGAGAGAACTATGGCTACACCTTC
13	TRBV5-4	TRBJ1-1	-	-	CASSFPDLAEAFF	TGTGCCAGCAGCTTTCCCGACTTAGCTGAAGCTTTCTTT
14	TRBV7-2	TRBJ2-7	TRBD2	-	CASRLAGGSYEQYF	TGTGCCAGCAGGCTAGCGGGGGGTTCCTACGAGCAGTACTTC
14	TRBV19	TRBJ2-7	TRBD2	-	CASSGTTASYEQYF	TGTGCCAGTTCCGGGACTACCGCCTCCTACGAGCAGTACTTC
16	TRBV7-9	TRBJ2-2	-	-	CASSLAPGQTTGELFF	TGTGCCAGCAGCTTAGCACCCGGACAGACCACCGGGGAGCTGTTTTTT
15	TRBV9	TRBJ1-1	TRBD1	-	CASSVGGGLNTEAFF	TGTGCCAGCAGCGTAGGAGGGGGCTTGAACACTGAAGCTTTCTTT
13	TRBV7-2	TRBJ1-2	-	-	CASSQGAGDGYTF	TGTGCCAGCAGCCAAGGAGCGGGTGATGGCTACACCTTC
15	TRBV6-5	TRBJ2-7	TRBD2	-	CASSYDISGLYEQYF	TGTGCCAGCAGTTACGACATTAGCGGGTTATACGAGCAGTACTTC
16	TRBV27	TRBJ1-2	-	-	CASSLGLGQTNYGYTF	TGTGCCAGCAGTCTTGGCCTCGGACAGACTAACTATGGCTACACCTTC
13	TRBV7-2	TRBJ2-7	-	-	CASSFSEGYEQYF	TGTGCCAGCAGCTTTTCGGAGGGGTACGAGCAGTACTTC
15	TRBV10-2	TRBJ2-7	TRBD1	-	CASSGGDRGYNGQYF	TGCGCCAGCAGTGGAGGGGACAGGGGGTATAATGGGCAGTACTTC
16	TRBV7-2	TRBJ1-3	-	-	CASSLVWTNFGNTIYF	TGTGCCAGCAGCTTAGTTTGGACAAACTTCGGGAACACCATATATTTT
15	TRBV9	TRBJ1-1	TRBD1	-	CASSLGFTGGTEAFF	TGTGCCAGCAGCCTTGGATTCACAGGGGGGACTGAAGCTTTCTTT
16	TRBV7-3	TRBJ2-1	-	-	CASSLMGRSSYNEQFF	TGTGCCAGCAGCTTAATGGGGAGAAGCTCCTACAATGAGCAGTTCTTC
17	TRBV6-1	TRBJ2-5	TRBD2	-	CASSVLAGGPVPETQYF	TGTGCCAGCAGTGTACTAGCGGGGGGGCCGGTTCCAGAGACCCAGTACTTC
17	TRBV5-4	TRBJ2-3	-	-	CASSVVQGSRGTDTQYF	TGTGCCAGCAGCGTCGTACAGGGTTCTCGCGGCACAGATACGCAGTATTTT
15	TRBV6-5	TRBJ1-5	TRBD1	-	CASSRDQTGNQPQHF	TGTGCCAGCAGCCGCGATCAGACAGGGAACCAGCCCCAGCATTTT
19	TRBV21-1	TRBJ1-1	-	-	CASSKGEIRTGYVNTEAFF	TGTGCCAGCAGCAAGGGGGAGATCCGGACAGGGTATGTGAACACTGAAGCTTTCTTT
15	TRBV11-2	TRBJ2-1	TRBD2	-	CASTRLAGGDNEQFF	TGTGCCAGCACCCGACTAGCGGGAGGCGACAATGAGCAGTTCTTC
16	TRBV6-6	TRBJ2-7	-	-	CASSSPQGSRNVQQYF	TGTGCCAGCAGTTCCCCGCAGGGATCGCGCAATGTCCAGCAGTACTTC
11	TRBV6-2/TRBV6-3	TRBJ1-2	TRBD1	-	CASSQGAGYTF	TGTGCCAGCAGTCAGGGGGCTGGCTACACCTTC
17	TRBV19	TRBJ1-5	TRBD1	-	CASSIRDSYYSNQPQHF	TGTGCCAGTAGTATTCGGGACAGTTACTATAGCAATCAGCCCCAGCATTTT
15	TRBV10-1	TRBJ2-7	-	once	CASSIGQPSSYEQYF	TGCGCCAGCAGCATCGGACAGCCCAGCTCCTACGAGCAGTACTTC
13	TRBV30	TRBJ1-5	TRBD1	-	CAWGTGTGQPQHF	TGTGCCTGGGGGACAGGGACGGGCCAGCCCCAGCATTTT
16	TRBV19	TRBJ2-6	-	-	CASSIGQGSGANVLTF	TGTGCCAGTAGTATCGGTCAGGGGTCTGGGGCCAACGTCCTGACTTTC